This TCR beta chain was identified during a study of shared clonotypes between healthy human individuals. Overall study results and limits: Generation probabilities were higher for clonotypes shared across all four sorted-subset donors than for unshared ones.

The table came from immunoSEQ multiplex PCR; TCRdb's copy has only in-frame clones and leaves some out. The table records about 1.1 million clones, roughly 74% of them present only once. This clone came up a few times. Its antigen is currently unknown. The CDR3 loop spans 15 amino acids. V was cut by 5 bases and J by 6 bases, with 20 bases left in between. Germline CDR1 and CDR2: MDHEN and SYDVKM. The receptor was isolated from a young man in good health. Some clones in this sample may be carry-over from other donors' samples. V usage is TRBV28 and J usage is TRBJ2-7, with a possible D match to TRBD1 (6 bases). The sample comprised memory CD4+ T cells from PBMCs. Subset: CD45RA-negative fraction. CDR3 in amino acids: CASSPSTGPTGEQYF. The CDR3 nucleotides read TGTGCCAGCAGTCCGAGTACAGGGCCAACGGGCGAGCAGTACTTC.